This T cell receptor beta chain was profiled in a study of shared clonotypes between healthy human individuals. Overall study context: Every donor yielded three CD4 naive, three CD4 memory, two CD8 naive and one CD8 memory plate. Study-wide results and limits: Sharing across four donors was highest in naive CD4 (roughly 5%) and lowest in memory CD8 (around 0.4%).

Data came from immunoSEQ multiplex PCR; TCRdb stores just in-frame clones and leaves some out. The table has a few million clones, about 94% seen once. CD45RO-negative, CCR7-selected cells formed the naive CD8 fraction, which excluded terminally differentiated effector memory CD45RA+ cells. The CDR3 runs to 13 residues. In germline, CDR1 is GTSNPN, CDR2 SVGIG (reference sequence). Losses at the gene ends were 1 base for V and 7 bases for J; bases not matched to a gene: 5. Points on this clone: Its antigen is still unknown.

The V call is TRBV30, the J call TRBJ2-3; 7 nucleotides align to TRBD2. Sequenced sample: naive CD8+ T cells from PBMCs. The TCR was taken from a man between 18 and 35 years old in good health. Some clones in this sample may be carry-over from other donors' samples. CDR3 coding DNA: TGTGCCTGGAGTGGGGAGGGCCGGAATACGCAGTATTTT. Its translation: CAWSGEGRNTQYF.